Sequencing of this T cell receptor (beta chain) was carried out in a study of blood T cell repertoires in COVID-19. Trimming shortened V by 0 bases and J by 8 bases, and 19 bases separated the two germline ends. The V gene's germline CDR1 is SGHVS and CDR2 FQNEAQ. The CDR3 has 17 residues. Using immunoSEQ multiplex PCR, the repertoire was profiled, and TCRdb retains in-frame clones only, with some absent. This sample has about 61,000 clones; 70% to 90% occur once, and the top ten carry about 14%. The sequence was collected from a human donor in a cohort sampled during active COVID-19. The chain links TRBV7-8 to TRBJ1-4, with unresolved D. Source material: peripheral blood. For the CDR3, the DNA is TGTGCCAGCAGCTTAGCGAAACTGGACCGGCGGGCAGAAAAACTGTTTTTT. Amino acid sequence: CASSLAKLDRRAEKLFF.